The 9 T cell receptor beta chains given below trace back to one sample, sequenced in a study of blood T cell repertoires in COVID-19. Measured with immunoSEQ multiplex PCR; TCRdb has only the in-frame clones, and not every one. In the table there are about 250,000 clones, about 82% of which are singletons. Sequenced: peripheral blood. The origin of the receptors is a woman older than 75 with COVID-19, enrolled during active disease.

The chain combines TRBV6-2 or TRBV6-3 with TRBJ2-5, with TRBD2 identical over 11 bases. This CDR3 is 19 amino acids long. Germline CDR1 is MNHEY and CDR2 is SVGEGT. Trimming took 3 bases from V and 0 from J; bases not matched to a gene: 12. CDR3 sequence: CASSYRLAGGKFYQETQYF. The DNA for the CDR3 is TGTGCCAGCAGTTATCGGCTAGCGGGGGGAAAATTCTACCAAGAGACCCAGTACTTC.

The chain uses TRBV27 and TRBJ1-5, with a weak D call TRBD1 (5 bases). Germline CDR1 and CDR2: MNHEY and SMNVEV (reference sequence). The CDR3 has 15 amino acids. V shed 2 bases and J shed 0 bases, with 8 bases lying between them. Here the CDR3 DNA reads TGTGCCAGCAGTTTAGACAGACTTAGCAATCAGCCCCAGCATTTT. It yields the protein CASSLDRLSNQPQHF.

The chain has TRBV18 and TRBJ1-2, with D maybe TRBD1 (5 bases). This CDR3 contains 13 residues. Looked up from germline, CDR1 is KGHSH and CDR2 is LQKENI. V was pared by 3 bases and J by 7 bases, with 12 bases between. The CDR3 region has the DNA TGTGCCAGCTCACCTCCCGACAGAAGTGGCTACACCTTC. Translation: CASSPPDRSGYTF.

The chain uses TRBV6-5 and TRBJ1-5, with D perhaps TRBD1 (6 bases). The germline CDR1 and CDR2 sequences are MNHEY and SVGAGI. The germline V and J ends were trimmed by 8 bases and 4 bases, with 9 bases remaining between them. This CDR3 region has 12 residues. The CDR3 loop reads CASVQGNQPQHF. The CDR3 DNA is TGTGCCAGCGTACAGGGTAATCAGCCCCAGCATTTT.

This clone is a singleton in its sample. The chain employs TRBV10-3 and TRBJ2-2, with D possibly being TRBD2 (6 bases). Germline V gene data show CDR1 as ENHRY and CDR2 as SYGVKD. This CDR3 comprises 15 residues. Trimming left V 6 bases short and J 6 bases short, with 17 bases between. The CDR3 spells CAISEARGLPGELFF. The CDR3 DNA sequence: TGTGCCATCAGCGAGGCGCGGGGACTCCCCGGGGAGCTGTTTTTT.

This chain links TRBV5-4 with TRBJ2-7, with 11 bases aligning to TRBD2. The CDR3 has 17 residues. Germline-derived CDR1 and CDR2 are SGHNT and YYREEE (reference sequence). Losses at the gene ends were 0 bases for V and 5 bases for J; bases not matched to a gene: 10. This chain's CDR3 is CASSLAISGGAFNEQYF. In DNA, the CDR3 is TGTGCCAGCAGCTTGGCCATTAGCGGGGGGGCCTTTAACGAGCAGTACTTC.

This rearrangement joins TRBV7-9 to TRBJ2-7, with TRBD1 as a possible D gene (5 bases). The CDR3 runs to 13 residues. V shed 5 bases and J shed 5 bases, with 13 bases lying between them. Germline CDR1 reads SEHNR; CDR2 reads FQNEAQ (reference sequence). CDR3 residues: CASSQGQINEQYF. The CDR3 DNA follows: TGTGCCAGCAGCCAGGGCCAGATAAACGAGCAGTACTTC.

The chain couples TRBV6-5 to TRBJ2-1; the match to TRBD1 covers 8 bases. The CDR3 has 15 amino acids. CDR1 and CDR2 from the germline V gene are MNHEY and SVGAGI. V was clipped by 5 bases and J by 12 bases; unmatched bases: 15. CDR3 sequence: CASSTGQGISHGQFF. In nucleotides, the CDR3 is TGTGCCAGCAGTACCGGACAGGGCATCTCTCACGGGCAGTTCTTC.

The chain links TRBV3-1 (or the pseudogene TRBV3-2) to TRBJ1-3; D possibly corresponds to TRBD1 (5 bases). This CDR3 has 17 amino acids. The V end was cut by 0 bases, the J end by 0 bases, with 12 bases between. Germline V lookup: CDR1 LGHDT, CDR2 YNNKEL (reference sequence). The CDR3 coding sequence is TGTGCCAGCAGCCAAGATCAAGACAGAACCTCTGGAAACACCATATATTTT. Amino acids: CASSQDQDRTSGNTIYF.